This T cell receptor beta chain was recovered during a study of shared clonotypes between healthy human individuals. CD45RO-negative cells were positively selected for CCR7, leaving out terminally differentiated effector memory CD45RA+ cells. How the authors handled the data: ImmunoSEQ yielded junction-only sequences lacking quality scores, so filtering differed. The repertoire was sequenced with immunoSEQ multiplex PCR; TCRdb's copy has only in-frame clones and lacks some. That table gives V, J and clone size, and the DNA gave D and trimming. The repertoire has around 2,000,000 clones, just under 95% of them found once; the top ten carry 1.2%. This sequence originates from a young man in good health. The sequencing input was naive CD8+ T cells sorted from blood.

The CDR3 DNA reads as TGCGCCAGCAGCCAAAATGTACAGGCGCCGATGGAGCCCCAGCATTTT. Protein: CASSQNVQAPMEPQHF. This chain joins TRBV4-3 and TRBJ1-5, with TRBD1 as a possible D gene (5 bases). This CDR3 region has 16 residues. V was shortened by 2 bases and J by 8 bases, with 19 bases between the two germline ends. Germline V gives CDR1 LGHNA, CDR2 YSLEER.